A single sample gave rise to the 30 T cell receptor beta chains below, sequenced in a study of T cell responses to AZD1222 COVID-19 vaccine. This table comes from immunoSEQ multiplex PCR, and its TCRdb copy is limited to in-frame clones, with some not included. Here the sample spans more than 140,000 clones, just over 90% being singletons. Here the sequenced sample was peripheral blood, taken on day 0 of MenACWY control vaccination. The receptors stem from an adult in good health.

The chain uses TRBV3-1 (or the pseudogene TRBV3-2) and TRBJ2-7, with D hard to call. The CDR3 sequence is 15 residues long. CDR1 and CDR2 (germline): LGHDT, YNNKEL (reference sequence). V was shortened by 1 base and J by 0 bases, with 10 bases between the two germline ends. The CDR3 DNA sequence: TGTGCCAGCAGCCAAGGGCCGGCCAGCTCCTACGAGCAGTACTTC. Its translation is CASSQGPASSYEQYF.

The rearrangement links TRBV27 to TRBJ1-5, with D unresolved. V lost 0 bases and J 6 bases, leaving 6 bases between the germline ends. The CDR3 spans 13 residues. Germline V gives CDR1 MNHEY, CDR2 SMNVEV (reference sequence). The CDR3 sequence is CASSLSWTQPQHF. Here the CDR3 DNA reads TGTGCCAGCAGTTTATCATGGACTCAGCCCCAGCATTTT.

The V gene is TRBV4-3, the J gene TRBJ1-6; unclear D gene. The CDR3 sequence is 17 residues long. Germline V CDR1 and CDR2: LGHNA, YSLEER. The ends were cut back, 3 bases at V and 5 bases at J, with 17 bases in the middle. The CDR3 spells CASSQDLVWGDNSPLHF. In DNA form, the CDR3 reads TGCGCCAGCAGCCAGGACCTTGTCTGGGGAGATAATTCACCCCTCCACTTT.

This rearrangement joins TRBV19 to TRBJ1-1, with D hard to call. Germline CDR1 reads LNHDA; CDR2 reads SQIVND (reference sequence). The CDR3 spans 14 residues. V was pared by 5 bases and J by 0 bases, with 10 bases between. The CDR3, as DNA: TGTGCCAGTAGTGGTCGGGAACTGAACACTGAAGCTTTCTTT. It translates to CASSGRELNTEAFF. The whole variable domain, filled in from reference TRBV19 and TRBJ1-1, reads DGGITQSPKYLFRKEGQNVTLSCEQNLNHDAMYWYRQDPGQGLRLIYYSQIVNDFQKGDIAEGYSVSREKKESFPLTVTSAQKNPTAFYLCASSGRELNTEAFFGQGTRLTVV.

This chain's CDR3 is CASSLAGTGVKPAHSPLHF. In DNA, the CDR3 is TGTGCCAGCAGCTTAGCGGGGACAGGGGTCAAACCCGCTCATTCACCCCTCCACTTT. The chain recombines TRBV7-9 with TRBJ1-6; 10 positions match TRBD1. This CDR3 region has 19 residues. V lost 0 bases and J lost 8; bases outside the gene matches: 13. Germline V gene lookup returns CDR1 SEHNR and CDR2 FQNEAQ (reference sequence).

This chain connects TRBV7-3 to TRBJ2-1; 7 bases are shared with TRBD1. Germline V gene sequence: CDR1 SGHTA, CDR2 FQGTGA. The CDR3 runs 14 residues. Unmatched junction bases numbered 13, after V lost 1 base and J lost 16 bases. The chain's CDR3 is CASSLSGDSPQQFF. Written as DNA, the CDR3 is TGTGCCAGCAGCTTAAGTGGGGACAGTCCCCAACAATTCTTC.

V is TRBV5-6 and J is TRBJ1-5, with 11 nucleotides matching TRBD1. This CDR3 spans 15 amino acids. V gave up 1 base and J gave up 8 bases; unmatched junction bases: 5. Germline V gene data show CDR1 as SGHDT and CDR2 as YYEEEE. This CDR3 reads CASSLRTGGEEPQHF. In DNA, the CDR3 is TGTGCCAGCAGCTTGAGGACAGGGGGCGAGGAGCCCCAGCATTTT.

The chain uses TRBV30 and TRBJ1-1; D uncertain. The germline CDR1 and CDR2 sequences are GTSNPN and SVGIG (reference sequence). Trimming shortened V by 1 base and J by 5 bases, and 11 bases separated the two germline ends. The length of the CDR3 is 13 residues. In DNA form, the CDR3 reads TGTGCCTGGAGTGGTCGGCAGCTTACTGAAGCTTTCTTT. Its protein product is CAWSGRQLTEAFF.

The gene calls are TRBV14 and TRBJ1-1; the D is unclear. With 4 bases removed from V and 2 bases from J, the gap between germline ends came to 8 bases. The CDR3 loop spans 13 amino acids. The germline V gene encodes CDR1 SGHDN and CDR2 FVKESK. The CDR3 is CASSPRVNTEAFF. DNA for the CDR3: TGTGCCAGCAGCCCACGAGTTAACACTGAAGCTTTCTTT.

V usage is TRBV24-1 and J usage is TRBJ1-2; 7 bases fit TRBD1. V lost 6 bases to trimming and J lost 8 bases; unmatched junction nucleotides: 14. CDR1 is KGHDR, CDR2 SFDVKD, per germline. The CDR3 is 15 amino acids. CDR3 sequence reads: CATSSSDRDLGGYTF. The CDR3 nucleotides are TGTGCCACCAGTTCCTCTGACAGGGATTTAGGGGGCTACACCTTC.

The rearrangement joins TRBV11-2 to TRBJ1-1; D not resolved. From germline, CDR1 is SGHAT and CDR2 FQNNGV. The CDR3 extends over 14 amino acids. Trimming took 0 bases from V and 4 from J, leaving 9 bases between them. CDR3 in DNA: TGTGCCAGCAGCTTAGATGGGGAGGGCACTGAAGCTTTCTTT. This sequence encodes CASSLDGEGTEAFF.

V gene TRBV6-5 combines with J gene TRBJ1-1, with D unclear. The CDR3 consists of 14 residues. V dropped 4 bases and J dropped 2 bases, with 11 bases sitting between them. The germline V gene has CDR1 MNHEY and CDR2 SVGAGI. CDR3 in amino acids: CASSSPDGNTEAFF. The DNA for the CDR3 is TGTGCCAGCAGTTCACCCGACGGTAACACTGAAGCTTTCTTT.

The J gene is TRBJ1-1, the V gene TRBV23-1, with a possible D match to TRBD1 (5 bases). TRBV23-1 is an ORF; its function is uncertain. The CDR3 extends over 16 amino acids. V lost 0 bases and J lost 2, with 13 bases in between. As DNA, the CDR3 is TGCGCCAGCAGTCAATCAGGCAGGGTGGTAAACACTGAAGCTTTCTTT. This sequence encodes CASSQSGRVVNTEAFF.

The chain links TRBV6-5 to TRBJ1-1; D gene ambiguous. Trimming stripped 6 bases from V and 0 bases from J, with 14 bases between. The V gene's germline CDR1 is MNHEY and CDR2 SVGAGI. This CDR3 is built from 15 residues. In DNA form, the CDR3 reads TGTGCCAGCAGCCTCGATGGGGTGCTGAACACTGAAGCTTTCTTT. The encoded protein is CASSLDGVLNTEAFF.

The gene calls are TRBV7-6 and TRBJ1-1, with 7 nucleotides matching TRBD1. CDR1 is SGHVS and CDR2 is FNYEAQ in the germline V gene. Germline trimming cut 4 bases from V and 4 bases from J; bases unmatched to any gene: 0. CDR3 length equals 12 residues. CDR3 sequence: CASSSGGTEAFF. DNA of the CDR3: TGTGCCAGCAGCTCAGGGGGCACTGAAGCTTTCTTT.

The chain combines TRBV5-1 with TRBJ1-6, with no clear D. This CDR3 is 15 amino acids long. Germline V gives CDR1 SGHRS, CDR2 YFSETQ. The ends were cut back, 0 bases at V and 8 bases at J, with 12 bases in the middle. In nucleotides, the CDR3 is TGCGCCAGCAGCTTGGGACGGAGTCAGGATTCACCCCTCCACTTT. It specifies CASSLGRSQDSPLHF. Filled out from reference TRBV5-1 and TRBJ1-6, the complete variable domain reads KAGVTQTPRYLIKTRGQQVTLSCSPISGHRSVSWYQQTPGQGLQFLFEYFSETQRNKGNFPGRFSGRQFSNSRSEMNVSTLELGDSALYLCASSLGRSQDSPLHFGNGTRLTVT.

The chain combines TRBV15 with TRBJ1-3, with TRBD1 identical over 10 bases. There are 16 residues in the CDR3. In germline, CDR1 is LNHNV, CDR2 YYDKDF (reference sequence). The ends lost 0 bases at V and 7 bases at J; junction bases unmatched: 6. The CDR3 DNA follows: TGTGCCACCAGCAGAGATGAGACAGGGGGCCTGAACACCATATATTTT. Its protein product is CATSRDETGGLNTIYF.

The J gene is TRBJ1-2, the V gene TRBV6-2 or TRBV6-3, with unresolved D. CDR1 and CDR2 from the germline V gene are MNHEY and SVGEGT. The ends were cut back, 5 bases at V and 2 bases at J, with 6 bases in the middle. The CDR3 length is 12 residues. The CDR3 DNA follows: TGTGCCAGCAGTGCGGGAAACTATGGCTACACCTTC. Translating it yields CASSAGNYGYTF.

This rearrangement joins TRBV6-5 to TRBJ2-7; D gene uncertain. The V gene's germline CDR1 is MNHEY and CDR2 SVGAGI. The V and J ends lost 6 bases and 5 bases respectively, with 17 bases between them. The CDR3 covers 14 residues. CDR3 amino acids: CASSPTIRVNEQYF. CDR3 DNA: TGTGCCAGCAGCCCGACAATTCGGGTCAACGAGCAGTACTTC.

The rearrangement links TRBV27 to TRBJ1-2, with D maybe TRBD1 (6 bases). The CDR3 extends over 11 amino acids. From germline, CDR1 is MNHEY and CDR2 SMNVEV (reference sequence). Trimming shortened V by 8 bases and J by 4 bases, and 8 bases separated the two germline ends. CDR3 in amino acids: CASGQIYGYTF. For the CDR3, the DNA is TGTGCCAGCGGACAGATCTATGGCTACACCTTC.

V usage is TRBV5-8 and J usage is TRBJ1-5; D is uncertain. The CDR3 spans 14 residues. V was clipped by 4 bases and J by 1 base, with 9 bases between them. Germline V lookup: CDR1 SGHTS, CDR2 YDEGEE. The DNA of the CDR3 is TGTGCCAGCAGCGATGGATGGAGCAATCAGCCCCAGCATTTT. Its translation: CASSDGWSNQPQHF.

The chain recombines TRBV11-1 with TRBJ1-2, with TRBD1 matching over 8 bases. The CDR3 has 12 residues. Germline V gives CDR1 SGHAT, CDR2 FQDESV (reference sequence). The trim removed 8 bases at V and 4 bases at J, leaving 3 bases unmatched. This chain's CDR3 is CASGQGGYGYTF. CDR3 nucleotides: TGTGCCAGCGGACAGGGTGGCTATGGCTACACCTTC.

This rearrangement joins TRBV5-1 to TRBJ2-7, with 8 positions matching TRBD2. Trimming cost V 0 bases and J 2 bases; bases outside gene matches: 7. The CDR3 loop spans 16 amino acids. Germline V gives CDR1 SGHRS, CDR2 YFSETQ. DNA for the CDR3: TGCGCCAGCAGCTTGGAGCGGGGGCCAGGGACCTACGAGCAGTACTTC. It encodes CASSLERGPGTYEQYF.

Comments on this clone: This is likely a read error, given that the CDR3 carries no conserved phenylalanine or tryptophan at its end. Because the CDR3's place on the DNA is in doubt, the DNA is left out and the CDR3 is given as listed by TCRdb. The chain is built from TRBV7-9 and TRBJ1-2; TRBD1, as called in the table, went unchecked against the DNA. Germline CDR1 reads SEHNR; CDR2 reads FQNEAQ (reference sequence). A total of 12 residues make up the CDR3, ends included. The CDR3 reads CASSLGGQALIL.

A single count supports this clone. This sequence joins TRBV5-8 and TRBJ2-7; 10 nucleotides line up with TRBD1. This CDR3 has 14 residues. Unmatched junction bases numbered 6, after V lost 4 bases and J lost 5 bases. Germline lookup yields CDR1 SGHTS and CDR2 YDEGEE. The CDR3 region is CASSRGTGVNEQYF. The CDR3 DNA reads TGTGCCAGCAGCCGCGGGACAGGGGTGAACGAGCAGTACTTC.

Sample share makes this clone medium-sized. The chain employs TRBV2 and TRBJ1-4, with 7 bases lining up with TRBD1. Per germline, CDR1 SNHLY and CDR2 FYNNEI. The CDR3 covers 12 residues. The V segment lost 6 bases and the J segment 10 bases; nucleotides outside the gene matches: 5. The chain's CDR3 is CASSGGGGKLFF. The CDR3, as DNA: TGTGCCAGCAGCGGAGGGGGCGGAAAACTGTTTTTT.

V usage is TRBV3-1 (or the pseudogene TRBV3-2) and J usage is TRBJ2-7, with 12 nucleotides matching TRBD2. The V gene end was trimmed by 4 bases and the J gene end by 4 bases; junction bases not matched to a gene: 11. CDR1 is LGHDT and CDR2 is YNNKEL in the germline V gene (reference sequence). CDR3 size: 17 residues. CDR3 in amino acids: CASSRQTSGRGVYEQYF. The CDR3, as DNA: TGTGCCAGCAGCCGACAGACTAGCGGGAGAGGTGTGTACGAGCAGTACTTC.

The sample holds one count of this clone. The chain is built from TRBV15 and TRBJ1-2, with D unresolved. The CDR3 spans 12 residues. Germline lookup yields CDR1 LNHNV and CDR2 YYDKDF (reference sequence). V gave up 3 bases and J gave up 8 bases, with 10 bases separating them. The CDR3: CATSSPSGGYTF. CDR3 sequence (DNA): TGTGCCACCAGCAGTCCCTCTGGCGGCTACACCTTC.

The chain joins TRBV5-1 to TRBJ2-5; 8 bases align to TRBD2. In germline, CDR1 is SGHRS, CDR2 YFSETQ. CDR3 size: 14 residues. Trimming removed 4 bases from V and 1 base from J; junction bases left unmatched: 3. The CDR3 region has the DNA TGCGCCAGCAGCCAAGGGACTAGCCAAGAGACCCAGTACTTC. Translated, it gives CASSQGTSQETQYF.

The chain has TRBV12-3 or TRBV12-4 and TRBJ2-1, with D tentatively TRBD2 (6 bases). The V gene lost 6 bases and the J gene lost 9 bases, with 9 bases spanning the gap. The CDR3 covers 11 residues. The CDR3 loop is CASSQGGEQFF. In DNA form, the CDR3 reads TGTGCCAGCAGCCAGGGAGGTGAGCAGTTCTTC.